The 19 T cell receptor beta chains given below trace back to one sample, sequenced in a study of blood T cell repertoires in COVID-19. The data were produced by immunoSEQ multiplex PCR, yet TCRdb's version contains in-frame clones alone and is incomplete. The sample has about 120,000 clones, 85% to 90% seen once. Sequenced input: peripheral blood. The receptors were gathered from a woman aged 45 to 65 with acute or convalescent COVID-19.

V usage is TRBV30 and J usage is TRBJ2-2, with D possibly TRBD2 on 5 matching bases. Per the germline V gene, CDR1 is GTSNPN and CDR2 is SVGIG (reference sequence). The V and J ends lost 2 bases and 5 bases respectively, with 6 bases between them. The CDR3 is 12 residues long. Written as DNA, the CDR3 is TGTGCCTGGAGTAGGGAGACCGGGGAGCTGTTTTTT. Protein sequence: CAWSRETGELFF.

The chain employs TRBV5-1 and TRBJ1-2; TRBD1 agrees at 7 bases. Germline loops: CDR1 SGHRS, CDR2 YFSETQ. The J segment lost 6 bases and the V segment lost 0 bases, leaving 11 bases of the junction unmatched. This CDR3 has 16 amino acids. CDR3 bases: TGCGCCAGCAGCTTGGAAATCAGGGGGAGAGTTGATGGCTACACCTTC. The encoded protein is CASSLEIRGRVDGYTF.

V usage is TRBV7-9 and J usage is TRBJ2-3, with 13 bases aligning to TRBD2. Germline V gives CDR1 SEHNR, CDR2 FQNEAQ (reference sequence). The CDR3 is 16 residues long. J was trimmed by 3 bases and V by 5 bases; bases with no gene match: 5. Here the CDR3 reads CASSPGLAGRTDTQYF. CDR3 sequence (DNA): TGTGCCAGCAGCCCGGGACTAGCGGGACGTACAGATACGCAGTATTTT.

The chain links TRBV6-5 to TRBJ1-4, with 7 bases aligning to TRBD1. Germline assignment: CDR1 MNHEY and CDR2 SVGAGI. There are 14 residues in the CDR3. With V trimmed by 5 bases and J by 1 base, 1 base remained unmatched. CDR3 loop: CASSNRGTNEKLFF. The CDR3 DNA follows: TGTGCCAGCAGTAACAGGGGAACTAATGAAAAACTGTTTTTT.

V and J are TRBV12-5 and TRBJ1-5, with 10 bases fitting TRBD1. V lost 7 bases and J lost 5; bases outside the gene matches: 8. The CDR3 spans 15 residues. Germline CDR1 and CDR2: LGHNT and FRNRAP. The CDR3 here is CASAIRDRGDQPQHF. The CDR3 nucleotides are TGTGCTAGTGCTATTCGGGACAGGGGTGATCAGCCCCAGCATTTT.

The chain recombines TRBV4-3 with TRBJ1-6; no clear D. Trimming cost V 0 bases and J 0 bases, with 9 bases left between them. The CDR3 extends over 17 amino acids. Germline V gene data show CDR1 as LGHNA and CDR2 as YSLEER. DNA for the CDR3: TGCGCCAGCAGCCAAGAGTACGTGAGCTCCTATAATTCACCCCTCCACTTT. This sequence encodes CASSQEYVSSYNSPLHF.

The CDR3 DNA reads as TGTGCCATCAGTGGGACAGGAGGACCCTCTGGAAACACCATATATTTT. Protein product: CAISGTGGPSGNTIYF. The chain couples TRBV10-3 to TRBJ1-3, with TRBD1 matching 7 bases. Germline CDR1 is ENHRY and CDR2 is SYGVKD. The CDR3 is made up of 16 amino acids. V lost 4 bases to trimming and J lost 0 bases; unmatched junction nucleotides: 6.

This clone was seen a handful of times. The chain links TRBV30 to TRBJ2-7; possibly TRBD2 for D (7 bases). V was shortened by 2 bases and J by 0 bases, with 17 bases between the two germline ends. The length of the CDR3 is 16 residues. Germline assignment: CDR1 GTSNPN and CDR2 SVGIG (reference sequence). The CDR3 here is CAWSYSGGHYSYEQYF. DNA of the CDR3: TGTGCCTGGAGTTATTCGGGGGGCCATTACTCCTACGAGCAGTACTTC.

This clone was counted a few times. The rearrangement uses TRBV11-1 and TRBJ1-2; TRBD1 is a possible D gene (5 bases). Germline V gives CDR1 SGHAT, CDR2 FQDESV (reference sequence). This CDR3 has 15 amino acids. Trimming left V 5 bases short and J 3 bases short, with 16 bases between. The CDR3 coding sequence is TGTGCCAGCAGCCGATCCGGGGGGAGCCACTATGGCTACACCTTC. It translates to CASSRSGGSHYGYTF. Variable domain in full (rest from reference TRBV11-1 and TRBJ1-2): EAEVAQSPRYKITEKSQAVAFWCDPISGHATLYWYRQILGQGPELLVQFQDESVVDDSQLPKDRFSAERLKGVDSTLKIQPAELGDSAMYLCASSRSGGSHYGYTFGSGTRLTVV.

The gene calls are TRBV9 and TRBJ2-7; 9 bases are a match to TRBD1. Germline V gene lookup returns CDR1 SGDLS and CDR2 YYNGEE. Trimming cost V 0 bases and J 3 bases; bases outside gene matches: 1. This CDR3 has 14 amino acids. CDR3 bases: TGTGCCAGCAGCGTAGCGGGACAGGGCTACGAGCAGTACTTC. Translating it yields CASSVAGQGYEQYF.

The chain joins TRBV5-1 to TRBJ2-5; no reliable D call. There are 15 residues in the CDR3. Trimming shortened V by 0 bases and J by 2 bases, and 11 bases separated the two germline ends. The germline gives CDR1 SGHRS, CDR2 YFSETQ. CDR3 DNA sequence: TGCGCCAGCAGCTTGGTACAGAGACCTCAAGAGACCCAGTACTTC. As protein: CASSLVQRPQETQYF.

This clone was picked up one time. The chain uses TRBV5-4 and TRBJ2-3, with 10 bases lining up with TRBD2. V lost 4 bases to trimming and J lost 2 bases; unmatched junction nucleotides: 7. The CDR3 spans 16 residues. Per the germline V gene, CDR1 is SGHNT and CDR2 is YYREEE (reference sequence). In DNA, the CDR3 is TGTGCCAGCAGCCGATGGACTAGCGGTAACACAGATACGCAGTATTTT. Its protein product is CASSRWTSGNTDTQYF.

The V gene is TRBV19, the J gene TRBJ1-1; D not certain. The CDR3 loop spans 15 amino acids. V lost 7 bases to trimming and J lost 0 bases, with 15 bases between them. Germline V gives CDR1 LNHDA, CDR2 SQIVND (reference sequence). The CDR3 spells CASNQPRGLNTEAFF. The CDR3 DNA sequence: TGTGCCAGTAATCAGCCGCGAGGCTTGAACACTGAAGCTTTCTTT.

About this clone: This CDR3 is also generated by other DNA sequences in the sample. V usage is TRBV7-8 and J usage is TRBJ2-7, with D perhaps matching TRBD2 (5 bases). The V gene lost 0 bases and the J gene lost 4 bases, with 7 bases spanning the gap. This CDR3 has 13 residues. Germline values: CDR1 SGHVS, CDR2 FQNEAQ. The CDR3 reads CASSLAREYEQYF. The CDR3 coding sequence is TGTGCCAGCAGCTTAGCGAGGGAGTACGAGCAGTACTTC.

This chain links TRBV5-4 with TRBJ2-7, with TRBD2 matching over 7 bases. CDR3 length: 14 residues. V lost 4 bases and J lost 6; bases outside the gene matches: 10. Germline V gene sequence: CDR1 SGHNT, CDR2 YYREEE (reference sequence). The CDR3 loop is CASSPGGRGSEQYF. For the CDR3, the DNA is TGTGCCAGCAGCCCGGGGGGTCGGGGAAGCGAGCAGTACTTC.

The chain combines TRBV6-2 or TRBV6-3 with TRBJ1-4, with a possible D match to TRBD1 (5 bases). Trimming took 5 bases from V and 4 from J, leaving 14 bases between them. Germline V gene data show CDR1 as MNHEY and CDR2 as SVGEGT. CDR3 length: 15 residues. The CDR3 nucleotides read TGTGCCAGCAGTCTCAGCCGACAGTTTAATGAAAAACTGTTTTTT. Translation gives CASSLSRQFNEKLFF.

The genes are TRBV15 and TRBJ2-5; no definite D call. The germline gives CDR1 LNHNV, CDR2 YYDKDF (reference sequence). This CDR3 has 13 amino acids. Trimming cost V 4 bases and J 5 bases, with 11 bases left between them. The CDR3 coding sequence is TGTGCCACCAGCAACGGGTTTGGGGAGACCCAGTACTTC. Protein product: CATSNGFGETQYF.

The chain carries TRBV6-5 and TRBJ2-7; D gene ambiguous. V gave up 7 bases and J gave up 1 base, with 11 bases separating them. The V gene's germline CDR1 is MNHEY and CDR2 SVGAGI. The CDR3 is made up of 13 amino acids. Here the CDR3 reads CASMAGPSYEQYF. Written as DNA, the CDR3 is TGTGCCAGCATGGCAGGCCCTTCCTACGAGCAGTACTTC.

The V call is TRBV19, the J call TRBJ1-1; D may be TRBD1 (6 bases). Trimming took 2 bases from V and 8 from J, leaving 12 bases between them. This CDR3 comprises 13 residues. Looked up from germline, CDR1 is LNHDA and CDR2 is SQIVND (reference sequence). The CDR3 spells CASSIITGSEAFF. Here the CDR3 DNA reads TGTGCCAGTAGTATAATAACAGGGTCGGAAGCTTTCTTT.